The 8 T cell receptor beta chains below come from one sample, sequenced in a study of technical replicates of blood from a handful of donors. Profiling relied on immunoSEQ multiplex PCR, and the TCRdb table lists in-frame clones only, not all of them. The sample lists 75,000 to 100,000 clones, roughly 94% occurring once. Sequencing was performed on T cells isolated from PBMCs. All receptors derive from a human donor in good health.

The chain couples TRBV5-1 to TRBJ2-5, with 7 bases fitting TRBD2. Per the germline V gene, CDR1 is SGHRS and CDR2 is YFSETQ. After removal of 4 bases from V and 0 bases from J, the junction contained 3 bases not matched to a gene. This CDR3 is built from 14 residues. This chain's CDR3 is CASSPSGNQETQYF. As DNA, the CDR3 is TGCGCCAGCAGCCCCAGCGGGAACCAAGAGACCCAGTACTTC.

This chain connects TRBV7-6 to TRBJ2-7; 8 bases fit TRBD1. Germline trimming cut 5 bases from V and 3 bases from J; bases unmatched to any gene: 3. The CDR3 extends over 13 amino acids. In germline, CDR1 is SGHVS, CDR2 FNYEAQ. The CDR3, as DNA: TGTGCCAGCAGCCCCGACAGGGGCTACGAGCAGTACTTC. As protein: CASSPDRGYEQYF.

Written as DNA, the CDR3 is TGTGCCAGCAGTTACTCGTGGGGGACAGGGAAAGAGACCCAGTACTTC. Its protein is CASSYSWGTGKETQYF. The chain has TRBV6-5 and TRBJ2-5; 9 bases map to TRBD1. Germline V gene data show CDR1 as MNHEY and CDR2 as SVGAGI. The junction had 5 bases not matched to a gene; V was cut back by 0 bases and J by 3 bases. The CDR3 is 16 amino acids.

The chain recombines TRBV11-3 with TRBJ1-1; D is unclear. This CDR3 region has 13 residues. Germline V gene sequence: CDR1 SGHNT, CDR2 YENEEA. With 6 bases removed from V and 7 bases from J, the gap between germline ends came to 15 bases. CDR3 DNA sequence: TGTGCCAGCAGTATTGGACTGGACGGTGAAGCTTTCTTT. This gives the protein CASSIGLDGEAFF.

The chain combines TRBV30 with TRBJ1-5, with D unresolved. Germline CDR1 GTSNPN, CDR2 SVGIG (reference sequence). Trimming shortened V by 1 base and J by 0 bases, and 10 bases separated the two germline ends. CDR3 length: 15 residues. The CDR3 sequence: CAWSDGIHSNQPQHF. In DNA, the CDR3 is TGTGCCTGGAGTGACGGGATCCATAGCAATCAGCCCCAGCATTTT.

Here the CDR3 reads CASSYRQGREQYF. Here the CDR3 DNA reads TGTGCCAGCAGTTACAGACAGGGACGGGAGCAGTACTTC. This chain uses TRBV6-5 with TRBJ2-7; 7 bases align to TRBD1. V shed 2 bases and J 7 bases; nucleotides not matched to a gene: 5. Germline values: CDR1 MNHEY, CDR2 SVGAGI. The CDR3 totals 13 residues.

The rearrangement links TRBV19 to TRBJ1-5, with no clear D. The V end lost 0 bases, the J end lost 7 bases, and 7 bases lay between the germline ends. The CDR3 is 13 residues long. In germline, CDR1 is LNHDA, CDR2 SQIVND (reference sequence). The CDR3 DNA is TGTGCCAGTAGTATAGATCTAGGACAGCCCCAGCATTTT. This encodes CASSIDLGQPQHF.

This chain connects TRBV9 to TRBJ1-2, with D possibly TRBD1 on 6 matching bases. The CDR3 covers 16 residues. CDR1 is SGDLS, CDR2 YYNGEE, per germline. Trimming removed 6 bases at V and 0 bases at J, with 18 bases between. CDR3 amino acids: CASTQGGAVSNYGYTF. In DNA form, the CDR3 reads TGTGCCAGCACCCAAGGGGGGGCAGTTTCTAACTATGGCTACACCTTC.